The rows below give T cell receptor beta chains drawn from one sample of a study of blood T cells in healthy people across ages. TCRdb re-analysed the 5' RACE reads in MiXCR, keeping a single row per CDR3 protein. The sample includes approximately 670,000 distinct CDR3 sequences, over 40% of them seen just once. Sequenced input: blood. These receptors all stem from a man older than 75 in good health. Both conserved end residues are part of each CDR3. A D gene is named only where the DNA matches it firmly. Some rows have no size entry. The others give once, few or many, or a class for an expanded clone.

>NA|TRBJ2-3|TRBD2|TRBV5-1
CASSGFGTSSTDTQYF
TGCGCCAGCAGTGGTTTCGGGACTAGCTCCACAGATACGCAGTATTTT
>NA|TRBJ2-7|NA|TRBV27
CASRHRQGGGAYEQYF
TGTGCCAGCAGACATAGGCAGGGTGGCGGAGCCTACGAGCAGTACTTC
>NA|TRBJ2-1|TRBD2|TRBV4-1
CASSQEITSGGWREQFF
TGCGCCAGCAGCCAAGAAATTACTAGCGGGGGATGGCGTGAGCAGTTCTTC
>NA|TRBJ1-1|NA|TRBV12-3/TRBV12-4
CASSRLRTEAFF
TGTGCCAGCAGTCGCCTTCGGACTGAAGCTTTCTTT
>NA|TRBJ2-1|NA|TRBV24-1
CATSDQYSYNEQFF
TGTGCCACCAGTGACCAGTACTCCTACAATGAGCAGTTCTTC
>many|TRBJ1-6|NA|TRBV25-1
CASSPRQDSPLHF
TGTGCCAGCAGTCCACGACAGGATTCACCCCTCCACTTT
>few|TRBJ2-5|NA|TRBV28
CASSLTVPRETQYF
TGTGCCAGCAGCCTAACAGTCCCCAGAGAGACCCAGTACTTC
>NA|TRBJ1-4|NA|TRBV20-1
CSASSREGEKLFF
TGCAGTGCTAGTAGCAGGGAGGGCGAAAAACTGTTTTTT
>NA|TRBJ2-2|TRBD2|TRBV11-3
CASSAGLAGNTGELFF
TGTGCCAGCAGCGCGGGACTAGCGGGAAACACCGGGGAGTTGTTTTTT
>NA|TRBJ1-6|TRBD1|TRBV6-5
CASSLGQARYNSPLHF
TGTGCCAGCAGTCTGGGACAGGCCCGCTATAATTCACCCCTCCACTTT
>NA|TRBJ2-1|TRBD1|TRBV7-2
CASSAGQGGVQQFF
TGTGCCAGCAGCGCGGGACAGGGAGGGGTCCAACAGTTCTTC
>NA|TRBJ2-5|NA|TRBV21-1
CASTKIRQGPWERYF
TGTGCCAGCACTAAAATAAGGCAGGGGCCATGGGAGCGGTACTTC
>few|TRBJ2-2|NA|TRBV6-2/TRBV6-3
CASSDVMTGELFF
TGTGCCAGCAGTGACGTCATGACCGGGGAGCTGTTTTTT
>NA|TRBJ2-7|TRBD1|TRBV28
CASSSIGQGAGEQYF
TGTGCCAGCAGTTCCATAGGACAGGGGGCGGGGGAGCAGTACTTC
>NA|TRBJ1-6|NA|TRBV2
CASSAGRQGNSPLHF
TGTGCCAGCAGTGCCGGTCGGCAGGGAAATTCACCCCTCCACTTT
>NA|TRBJ1-2|NA|TRBV28
CASSPILTGNGYTF
TGTGCCAGCAGTCCTATCCTCACCGGGAATGGCTACACCTTC
>many|TRBJ1-5|TRBD1|TRBV7-9
CASSTGTGNQPQHF
TGTGCCAGCAGCACCGGGACAGGGAATCAGCCCCAGCATTTT
>NA|TRBJ2-3|NA|TRBV7-2
CASSLAGFADTQYF
TGTGCCAGCAGCTTAGCCGGGTTTGCAGATACGCAGTATTTT
>NA|TRBJ2-3|TRBD2|TRBV19
CASSISGGSDTQYF
TGTGCCAGTAGTATAAGCGGGGGCTCAGATACGCAGTATTTT
>NA|TRBJ1-4|TRBD1|TRBV14
CASSQVTGVLSNEKLFF
TGTGCCAGCAGCCAAGTGACAGGGGTTTTATCTAATGAAAAACTGTTTTTT
>many|TRBJ2-7|NA|TRBV6-2/TRBV6-3
CASSWGYEQYF
TGTGCCAGCAGTTGGGGCTACGAGCAGTACTTC
>few|TRBJ2-1|NA|TRBV29-1
CSVSNREWFF
TGCAGCGTAAGTAACAGGGAGTGGTTCTTC
>NA|TRBJ2-5|NA|TRBV18
CASSPPEKPGQETQYF
TGTGCCAGCTCACCACCGGAAAAGCCCGGCCAAGAGACCCAGTACTTC
>NA|TRBJ2-5|TRBD1|TRBV6-2/TRBV6-3
CASSFPGTGLGETQYF
TGTGCCAGCAGCTTCCCCGGGACAGGGTTGGGAGAGACCCAGTACTTC
>many|TRBJ2-6|NA|TRBV9
CASRSGPPTGSGANVLTF
TGTGCCAGCAGGAGCGGACCCCCTACAGGCTCTGGGGCCAACGTCCTGACTTTC
>NA|TRBJ1-5|TRBD1|TRBV20-1
CSAIPALRGQVHDGSNQPQHF
TGCAGTGCTATACCCGCGTTGCGGGGACAGGTTCACGACGGAAGCAATCAGCCCCAGCATTTT
>few|TRBJ2-5|NA|TRBV2
CASSAYSIETQYF
TGTGCCAGCAGTGCCTATTCAATAGAGACCCAGTACTTC
>NA|TRBJ2-7|NA|TRBV20-1
CSATLMSGRYEQYF
TGCAGTGCTACCCTCATGAGCGGGCGATACGAGCAGTACTTC
>NA|TRBJ2-3|TRBD2|TRBV18
CASSLAGGPSDTQYF
TGTGCCAGCTCCCTAGCGGGGGGGCCCTCAGATACGCAGTATTTT
>NA|TRBJ2-7|NA|TRBV2
CASSATPYEQYF
TGTGCCAGCAGTGCGACACCATACGAGCAGTACTTC
>many|TRBJ2-1|TRBD2|TRBV12-3/TRBV12-4
CASSRSGGRYNEQFF
TGTGCCAGCAGCCGGAGCGGGGGGCGCTACAATGAGCAGTTCTTC
>many|TRBJ2-6|NA|TRBV9
CASSTGAPNSGANVLTF
TGTGCCAGCAGCACCGGGGCGCCAAACTCTGGGGCCAACGTCCTGACTTTC
>NA|TRBJ2-3|TRBD2|TRBV6-2/TRBV6-3
CASSLLGLAGGTDTQYF
TGTGCCAGCAGCCTGTTGGGGCTAGCGGGAGGCACAGATACGCAGTATTTT
>NA|TRBJ2-1|TRBD1|TRBV3-1
CASSQGTGSSSYNEQFF
TGTGCCAGCAGCCAAGGGACAGGATCGAGCTCCTACAATGAGCAGTTCTTC
>NA|TRBJ2-3|NA|TRBV29-1
CSVWTPTDTQYF
TGCAGCGTTTGGACTCCCACAGATACGCAGTATTTT
>few|TRBJ1-1|NA|TRBV7-2
CASTILGTEAFF
TGTGCCAGCACCATCCTGGGAACTGAAGCTTTCTTT
>NA|TRBJ2-3|NA|TRBV20-1
CSARDHADTQYF
TGCAGTGCTAGAGATCATGCAGATACGCAGTATTTT
>NA|TRBJ2-5|TRBD1|TRBV4-1
CASSQGQGAWETQYF
TGCGCCAGCAGCCAGGGACAGGGGGCGTGGGAGACCCAGTACTTC
>NA|TRBJ2-3|NA|TRBV12-3/TRBV12-4
CASSLGSATVTDTQYF
TGTGCCAGCAGTTTAGGTAGCGCAACGGTTACAGATACGCAGTATTTT
>NA|TRBJ2-7|NA|TRBV10-3
CAISEPRFSDSYEQYF
TGTGCCATCAGTGAGCCGAGGTTCTCCGACTCCTACGAGCAGTACTTC
>once|TRBJ1-1|NA|TRBV27
CASSYLRSSKGAFF
TGTGCCAGCAGTTACCTACGGTCTTCGAAGGGAGCTTTCTTT
>many|TRBJ1-2|NA|TRBV12-3/TRBV12-4
CASGALSNYGYTF
TGTGCCTCAGGGGCCCTTTCTAACTATGGCTACACCTTC
>few|TRBJ2-7|TRBD1|TRBV14
CASSQDPDRATYEQYF
TGTGCCAGCAGCCAAGATCCGGACAGGGCGACCTACGAGCAGTACTTC
>NA|TRBJ2-5|TRBD2|TRBV7-9
CASSLHSGRTKEQYF
TGTGCCAGCAGCTTACACAGCGGGAGGACCAAGGAGCAGTACTTC
>NA|TRBJ2-7|NA|TRBV29-1
CSVDSGRVGYEQYF
TGCAGCGTCGACTCGGGCAGGGTAGGCTACGAGCAGTACTTC
>NA|TRBJ2-2|TRBD2|TRBV7-7
CASSLGSGGPYTGELFF
TGTGCTAGCAGCTTAGGATCGGGAGGGCCCTACACCGGGGAGCTGTTTTTT
>many|TRBJ2-4|TRBD1|TRBV29-1
CSVEDRGRGSKNIQYF
TGCAGCGTTGAAGATAGGGGCAGGGGGTCCAAAAACATTCAGTACTTC
>NA|TRBJ2-5|TRBD1|TRBV14
CASSHSATGGQTQYF
TGTGCCAGCAGCCATTCCGCGACAGGGGGTCAGACCCAGTACTTC
>few|TRBJ2-2|TRBD2|TRBV6-5
CASSYSRLAGDTGELFF
TGTGCCAGCAGTTACTCGAGACTAGCGGGAGATACCGGGGAGCTGTTTTTT
>few|TRBJ2-1|TRBD2|TRBV12-3/TRBV12-4
CASTTQGGGRDNEQFF
TGTGCCAGCACTACACAGGGCGGCGGGAGGGACAATGAGCAGTTCTTC
>NA|TRBJ2-1|TRBD2|TRBV28
CASRVGTSGRDEQFF
TGTGCCTCTAGGGTTGGTACTAGCGGGAGGGATGAGCAGTTCTTC
>NA|TRBJ2-7|TRBD1|TRBV6-1
CASKDRGYEQYF
TGTGCCAGCAAGGACAGGGGCTACGAGCAGTACTTC
>NA|TRBJ2-7|NA|TRBV11-3
CASSLDGRKSSYEQYF
TGTGCCAGCAGCTTAGATGGGAGGAAGAGCTCCTACGAGCAGTACTTC
>NA|TRBJ1-1|NA|TRBV20-1
CSAGGGTNTEAFF
TGCAGTGCCGGAGGGGGTACCAACACTGAAGCTTTCTTT
>NA|TRBJ2-1|TRBD1|TRBV12-3/TRBV12-4
CASSFGGTGDNEQFF
TGTGCCAGCAGTTTCGGCGGGACAGGGGACAATGAGCAGTTCTTC
>NA|TRBJ1-5|NA|TRBV28
CASSTRPGGGQPQHF
TGTGCCAGCAGTACTAGACCCGGCGGGGGTCAGCCCCAGCATTTT
>few|TRBJ2-5|TRBD1|TRBV7-2
CASSLPGTGNQETQYF
TGTGCCAGCAGCTTACCCGGGACAGGGAATCAAGAGACCCAGTACTTC
>once|TRBJ2-2|TRBD2|TRBV30
CAWKTSGLGELFF
TGTGCCTGGAAAACTAGCGGACTCGGGGAGCTGTTTTTT
>NA|TRBJ1-6|NA|TRBV7-2
CASSLDGSPGPRDSPLHF
TGTGCCAGCAGCTTAGATGGTTCACCAGGACCTAGGGATTCACCCCTCCACTTT